This T cell receptor beta chain was recovered during a study of CD8+CD57+ T cells in acquired aplastic anemia (dated by TCRdb to between 2018 and 2020). Background on the whole study: DNA extracted from sorted CD4+ and CD8+ cells had a mean of approximately 3.3 ug, with a range of roughly 0.18 to 27.4 ug. A CD8+CD57+ expansion meant a frequency higher than the mean frequency seen in healthy subjects. General conclusions and limits of the study: Around 28 CD8+ CDR3 sequences were found to be shared between patients and controls, but these sequences appeared to be highly expressed in patients and within the immunodominant clones of the patients. No significant difference in CD8+ Simpson's diversity was found between patients and healthy controls (P=0.060).

Expansion of CD8+CD57+ cells had been shown by flow cytometry in the patients chosen for sequencing. All patients had severe acquired aplastic anemia diagnosed by International Study of Aplastic Anemia and Agranulocytosis and Camitta criteria. At the time blood was sampled, none of the patients had received any therapy. In this study, sorted CD4+ and CD8+ T cells from the blood of healthy subjects and of severe aplastic anemia patients had their TCR repertoires deep-sequenced. In the USA, patient enrollment took place under clinicaltrials.gov protocols 00001620, 01623167, 00001397, 00071045, 00081523 and 00961064. Ficoll-Paque density gradient centrifugation was used to isolate peripheral blood mononuclear cells. Before DNA was extracted, CD4+ and CD8+ T cells were sorted using either FACS or magnetic beads. Genomic DNA was used as template for profiling of TCR beta VDJ combinations and CDR3 sequences. TCR repertoire sequencing was run on an Illumina HiSeq 2000. The authors processed their data as follows. TRBV/TRBJ rearrangement plots, CDR3 size and DJ length profiles, and Simpson's diversity index were used to assess repertoires. The most abundant DNA sequence in the deep sequencing data was taken as the immunodominant clone. CDR3 amino acid sequences were checked for sharing between subjects and were compared against published repertoires and the VDJdb database. Starting from the raw public reads, TCRdb applied fastp trimming at Q25, assembled clones with MiXCR and retained in-frame beta chains. Rows merge per CDR3 protein into single entries with the most common DNA and genes. Here the V and J calls rest on TCRdb's processing, not on the authors' analysis. Recorded for this sample are 95,000 to 150,000 distinct CDR3 sequences; almost 40% of them occurred a single time. The biggest ten clones account for about 2.4% of the sample.

V has 0 bases trimmed and J has 0 bases trimmed; junction bases matching no gene number 0. Sequences ENHRY (CDR1) and SYGVKD (CDR2) are obtained from the germline V gene. CDR3 length: 16 amino acids, cysteine to phenylalanine. Kept here is only the CDR3 DNA, which spans 48 bases and is read in frame from base 1. The sample holds a few counts of this clonotype. Which antigen it targets is not known. Qualities for individual bases were not recorded, and no much larger clone is one base off. Sequencing input: sorted CD4+, CD8+, or CD8+CD57+ T cells (not recorded which) from PBMCs. The sequence joins TRBV10-3 to TRBJ1-2; 11 bases in the middle match TRBD1. This receptor was obtained from a human donor with aplastic anemia. The DNA is TGTGCCATCAGTGAGTCGGGACAGGGGGCTAACTATGGCTACACCTTC. This is translated as CAISESGQGANYGYTF.